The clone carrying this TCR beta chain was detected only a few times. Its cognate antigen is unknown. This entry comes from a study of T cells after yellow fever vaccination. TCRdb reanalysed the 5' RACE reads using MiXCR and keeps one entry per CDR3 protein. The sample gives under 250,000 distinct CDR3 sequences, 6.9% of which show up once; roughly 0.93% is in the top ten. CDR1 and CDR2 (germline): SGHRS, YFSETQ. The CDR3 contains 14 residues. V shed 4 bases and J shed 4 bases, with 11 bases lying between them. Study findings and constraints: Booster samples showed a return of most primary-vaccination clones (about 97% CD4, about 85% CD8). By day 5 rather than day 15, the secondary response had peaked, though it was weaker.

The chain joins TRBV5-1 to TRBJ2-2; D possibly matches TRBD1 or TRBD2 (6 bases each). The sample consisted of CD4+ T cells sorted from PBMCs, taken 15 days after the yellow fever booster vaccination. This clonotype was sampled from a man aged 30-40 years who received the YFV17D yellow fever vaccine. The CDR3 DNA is TGCGCCAGCAGCCACAGGGAGGTCACCGGGGAGCTGTTTTTT. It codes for CASSHREVTGELFF.